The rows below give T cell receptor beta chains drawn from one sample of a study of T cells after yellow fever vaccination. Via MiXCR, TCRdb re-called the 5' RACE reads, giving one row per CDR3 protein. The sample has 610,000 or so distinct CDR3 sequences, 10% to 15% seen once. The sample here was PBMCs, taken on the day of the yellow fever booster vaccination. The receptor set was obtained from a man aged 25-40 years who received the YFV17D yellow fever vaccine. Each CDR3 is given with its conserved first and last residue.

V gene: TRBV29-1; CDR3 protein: CSVGPRDSSYNEQFF
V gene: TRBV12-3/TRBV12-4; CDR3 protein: CASSHKQGGIGFGYTF
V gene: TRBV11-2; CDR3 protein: CASSLEERVRTDTQYF
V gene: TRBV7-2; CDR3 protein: CASSLALGGSGKTQYF
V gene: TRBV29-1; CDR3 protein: CSVVGRASSYEQYF
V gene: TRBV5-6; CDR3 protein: CASSWVAGGPSETQYF
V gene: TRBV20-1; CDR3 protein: CSAAPGQTDRRTGELFF
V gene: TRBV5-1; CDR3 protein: CASSFSGSIAEAFF
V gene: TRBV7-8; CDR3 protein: CASSFRDRVLETQYF
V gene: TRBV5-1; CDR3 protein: CASSLDRGDAGELFF
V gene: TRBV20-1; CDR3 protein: CSARRGEGKETQYF
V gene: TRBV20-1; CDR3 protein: CSAPDTGTQYF
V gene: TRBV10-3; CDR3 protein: CAISQEGLNQPQHF
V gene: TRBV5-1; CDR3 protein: CASSAGDSNQPQHF
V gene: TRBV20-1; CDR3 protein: CSAIPSGASSYNEQFF
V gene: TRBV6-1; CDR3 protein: CASSQGAWETQYF
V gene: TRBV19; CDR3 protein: CASSLQGDGWPNEQFF
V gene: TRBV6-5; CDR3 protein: CASRLAGVGETQYF
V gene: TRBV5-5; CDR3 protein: CASSLMLAEYEQQFF